This T cell receptor (beta chain) was observed in a study of T cells after posttransplantation cyclophosphamide. Study outcomes and limitations: Tissue-infiltrating T cells from skin or gut overlapped little with blood T cells.

Treatment was busulfan-fludarabine conditioning, a marrow graft, and cyclophosphamide on days +3 and +4. Profiled with immunoSEQ multiplex PCR; TCRdb holds only in-frame clones, not every one. The sample holds thousands of clones, and no clone turns up only once. This CDR3 is built from 12 residues. CDR1 and CDR2 (germline): SGHKS, YYEKEE (reference sequence). V lost 9 bases and J lost 6, with 15 bases in between. This clone was seen repeatedly, ten times or more. What it recognizes is unknown. The source material was PBMCs, sampled after allogeneic stem cell transplant with posttransplant cyclophosphamide. The sequence was obtained from a male patient younger than 45 who received an allogeneic stem cell transplant from a related donor, was CMV-positive, and had acute GVHD only. Among the T cells, some may be from the graft donor. V and J are TRBV5-5 and TRBJ1-2, with D perhaps matching TRBD1 (5 bases). CDR3 sequence (DNA): TGTGCCACGGGTGAGGGGTACCATGGCTACACCTTC. Protein: CATGEGYHGYTF.